Listed below are T cell receptor beta chains from one sample, sequenced in a study of T cells in Graves' hyperthyroidism and ophthalmopathy. One entry per CDR3 protein results from TCRdb running MiXCR on the multiplex PCR reads. The profile covers roughly 400,000 distinct CDR3 sequences, with over 13% appearing a single time and around 28% taken by the ten largest. The sample comprised blood. All receptors derive from a man aged 45-60 years with Graves' ophthalmopathy. Both conserved end residues are part of each CDR3. Each record gives: CDR3 length, D gene, V gene, clone size, J gene, CDR3 DNA, CDR3 protein. The D gene is left open where the match is weak. Part of the rows lack a size; the others show once, few, many or a class for expanded clones.

cdr3_length: 17; d_call: TRBD1; v_call: TRBV6-5; clone_size: few; j_call: TRBJ1-6; cdr3_nt: TGTGCCAGCAGTTACTCTATGTCAGACAGGGGAAATTCACCCCTCCACTTT; cdr3_aa: CASSYSMSDRGNSPLHF
cdr3_length: 16; d_call: TRBD1; v_call: TRBV12-3/TRBV12-4; clone_size: many; j_call: TRBJ1-2; cdr3_nt: TGTGCCAGCAGTTTAGTGACAGGGGGCGGATTCTATGGCTACACCTTC; cdr3_aa: CASSLVTGGGFYGYTF
cdr3_length: 15; d_call: TRBD1; v_call: TRBV28; clone_size: many; j_call: TRBJ2-1; cdr3_nt: TGTGCCAGCAGTTGGGGCCAGGGGGCCTACAATGAGCAGTTCTTC; cdr3_aa: CASSWGQGAYNEQFF
cdr3_length: 15; d_call: .; v_call: TRBV9; clone_size: many; j_call: TRBJ2-2; cdr3_nt: TGTGCCAGCAGCGTAGGTGTGAGGGACACCGGGGAGCTGTTTTTT; cdr3_aa: CASSVGVRDTGELFF
cdr3_length: 11; d_call: .; v_call: TRBV6-1; clone_size: many; j_call: TRBJ1-2; cdr3_nt: TGTGCCAGCACGGTTTACTATGGCTACACCTTC; cdr3_aa: CASTVYYGYTF
cdr3_length: 14; d_call: TRBD1; v_call: TRBV24-1; clone_size: .; j_call: TRBJ2-5; cdr3_nt: TGTGCCACCAGTGAGACGGGACAGCAAGAGACCCAGTACTTC; cdr3_aa: CATSETGQQETQYF
cdr3_length: 13; d_call: TRBD2; v_call: TRBV2; clone_size: many; j_call: TRBJ2-5; cdr3_nt: TGTGCCAGCAGTTTCGGGACTAGAGAGACCCAGTACTTC; cdr3_aa: CASSFGTRETQYF
cdr3_length: 12; d_call: .; v_call: TRBV12-3/TRBV12-4; clone_size: .; j_call: TRBJ1-2; cdr3_nt: TGTGCCGGCACCCTCTCCCGGGCCAGTTACACCTTC; cdr3_aa: CAGTLSRASYTF
cdr3_length: 16; d_call: TRBD2; v_call: TRBV7-3; clone_size: few; j_call: TRBJ2-1; cdr3_nt: TGTGCCAGCAGCTTAACGTTCCGGACTAGCTACAATGAGCAGTTCTTC; cdr3_aa: CASSLTFRTSYNEQFF
cdr3_length: 13; d_call: .; v_call: TRBV11-2; clone_size: many; j_call: TRBJ2-1; cdr3_nt: TGTGCCAGCAGCTTAGGCCTTCCCCATGAGCAGTTCTTC; cdr3_aa: CASSLGLPHEQFF
cdr3_length: 13; d_call: .; v_call: TRBV2; clone_size: many; j_call: TRBJ2-5; cdr3_nt: TGTGCCAGCATACAGGAATCCGACAAGACCCAGTACTTC; cdr3_aa: CASIQESDKTQYF
cdr3_length: 14; d_call: .; v_call: TRBV5-1; clone_size: many; j_call: TRBJ1-2; cdr3_nt: TGCGCCAGCATGCCGGACCCTTTAAGCTATGGCTACACCTTC; cdr3_aa: CASMPDPLSYGYTF
cdr3_length: 16; d_call: .; v_call: TRBV28; clone_size: many; j_call: TRBJ2-7; cdr3_nt: TGTGCCAGCAGTTCGATTGGGCGCACCAATACCTACGAGCAGTACTTC; cdr3_aa: CASSSIGRTNTYEQYF
cdr3_length: 15; d_call: TRBD1; v_call: TRBV5-1; clone_size: .; j_call: TRBJ1-1; cdr3_nt: TGCGCCAGCAGCGAACAGGGGATGTCTACCACTGAAGCTTTCTTT; cdr3_aa: CASSEQGMSTTEAFF
cdr3_length: 16; d_call: TRBD1; v_call: TRBV7-2; clone_size: .; j_call: TRBJ2-3; cdr3_nt: TGTGCCAGCAGCTCCCCCCCGGGACAGGGGACAGATACGCAGTATTTT; cdr3_aa: CASSSPPGQGTDTQYF
cdr3_length: 17; d_call: TRBD2; v_call: TRBV3-1; clone_size: many; j_call: TRBJ2-2; cdr3_nt: TGTGCCAGCAGCCAAGATTCGGGAGGAATAAACACCGGGGAGCTGTTTTTT; cdr3_aa: CASSQDSGGINTGELFF
cdr3_length: 13; d_call: .; v_call: TRBV12-3/TRBV12-4; clone_size: many; j_call: TRBJ1-6; cdr3_nt: TGTGCCAGCAGTTGGGACTTCAATTCACCCCTCCACTTT; cdr3_aa: CASSWDFNSPLHF
cdr3_length: 14; d_call: .; v_call: TRBV12-5; clone_size: few; j_call: TRBJ2-7; cdr3_nt: TGTGCTAGTGGTTTGGGGGACCTAACCTACGAGCAGTACTTC; cdr3_aa: CASGLGDLTYEQYF
cdr3_length: 18; d_call: .; v_call: TRBV7-9; clone_size: few; j_call: TRBJ2-2; cdr3_nt: TGTGCCAGCAGCTTAGGGGAAGGGGGAGATCGGAACACCGGGGAGCTGTTTTTT; cdr3_aa: CASSLGEGGDRNTGELFF
cdr3_length: 14; d_call: .; v_call: TRBV2; clone_size: many; j_call: TRBJ2-5; cdr3_nt: TGTGCCAGCAGTGCCATTCGTGTCGTTCAGACCCAGTACTTC; cdr3_aa: CASSAIRVVQTQYF
cdr3_length: 15; d_call: .; v_call: TRBV11-2; clone_size: many; j_call: TRBJ1-1; cdr3_nt: TGTGCCAGCAGCTTAGAGCCGGGGATTGGCACTGAAGCTTTCTTT; cdr3_aa: CASSLEPGIGTEAFF
cdr3_length: 13; d_call: TRBD2; v_call: TRBV28; clone_size: .; j_call: TRBJ2-1; cdr3_nt: TGTGCCAGCAGGTTACCCAGCGGGGAAGAGCAGTTCTTC; cdr3_aa: CASRLPSGEEQFF
cdr3_length: 15; d_call: TRBD2; v_call: TRBV20-1; clone_size: .; j_call: TRBJ2-3; cdr3_nt: TGCAGTGCGGCCGGACTAGCGTTTAGCACAGATACGCAGTATTTT; cdr3_aa: CSAAGLAFSTDTQYF
cdr3_length: 17; d_call: TRBD2; v_call: TRBV6-2/TRBV6-3; clone_size: few; j_call: TRBJ2-1; cdr3_nt: TGTGCCAGCAGTAGGACTAGCGGGAGGAACCCCTACAATGAGCAGTTCTTC; cdr3_aa: CASSRTSGRNPYNEQFF
cdr3_length: 15; d_call: TRBD1; v_call: TRBV2; clone_size: many; j_call: TRBJ2-7; cdr3_nt: TGTGCCAGCAGTGCGACAGGGTCCCTAGGCTACGAGCAGTACTTC; cdr3_aa: CASSATGSLGYEQYF
cdr3_length: 15; d_call: .; v_call: TRBV28; clone_size: many; j_call: TRBJ1-1; cdr3_nt: TGTGCCAGCAGTTTCCCTTCTACCCGAGGGACTGAAGCTTTCTTT; cdr3_aa: CASSFPSTRGTEAFF
cdr3_length: 13; d_call: TRBD1; v_call: TRBV29-1; clone_size: few; j_call: TRBJ1-6; cdr3_nt: TGCAGCGCAAGAACAGGGGTCAATTCACCCCTCCACTTT; cdr3_aa: CSARTGVNSPLHF
cdr3_length: 16; d_call: .; v_call: TRBV7-8; clone_size: .; j_call: TRBJ1-5; cdr3_nt: TGTGCCAGCAGCCGCGACCTAAGTACGGGCAATCAGCCCCAGCATTTT; cdr3_aa: CASSRDLSTGNQPQHF